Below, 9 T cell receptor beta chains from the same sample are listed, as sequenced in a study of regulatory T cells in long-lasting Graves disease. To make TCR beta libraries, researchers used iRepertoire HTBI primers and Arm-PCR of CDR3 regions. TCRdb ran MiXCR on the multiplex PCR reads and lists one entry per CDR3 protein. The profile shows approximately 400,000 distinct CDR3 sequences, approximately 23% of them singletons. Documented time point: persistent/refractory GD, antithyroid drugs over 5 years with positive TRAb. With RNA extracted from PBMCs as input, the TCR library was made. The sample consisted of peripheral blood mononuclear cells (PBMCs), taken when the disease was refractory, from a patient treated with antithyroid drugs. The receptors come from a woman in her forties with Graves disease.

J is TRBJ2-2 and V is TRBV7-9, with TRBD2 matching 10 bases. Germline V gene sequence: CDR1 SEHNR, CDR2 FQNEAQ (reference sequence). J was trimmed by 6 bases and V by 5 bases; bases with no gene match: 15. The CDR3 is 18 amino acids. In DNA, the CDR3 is TGTGCCAGCAGCCCGTGGCCTCTAGCGGGAGCTAAGTCCGGGGAGCTGTTTTTT. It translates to CASSPWPLAGAKSGELFF.

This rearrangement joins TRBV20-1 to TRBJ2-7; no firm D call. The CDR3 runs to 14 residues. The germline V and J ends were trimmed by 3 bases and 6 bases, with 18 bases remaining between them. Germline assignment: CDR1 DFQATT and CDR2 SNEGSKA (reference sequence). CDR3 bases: TGCAGTGCTAGTTATACTAAAACTACGAGCGAGCAGTACTTC. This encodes CSASYTKTTSEQYF.

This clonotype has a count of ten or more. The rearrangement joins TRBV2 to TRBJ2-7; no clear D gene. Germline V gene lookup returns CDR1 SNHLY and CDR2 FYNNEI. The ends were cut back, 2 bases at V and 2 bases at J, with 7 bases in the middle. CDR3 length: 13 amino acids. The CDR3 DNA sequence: TGTGCCAGCAGTGAATCCAGACCCTACGAGCAGTACTTC. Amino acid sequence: CASSESRPYEQYF. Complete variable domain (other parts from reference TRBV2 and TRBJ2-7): EPEVTQTPSHQVTQMGQEVILRCVPISNHLYFYWYRQILGQKVEFLVSFYNNEISEKSEIFDDQFSVERPDGSNFTLKIRSTKLEDSAMYFCASSESRPYEQYFGPGTRLTVT.

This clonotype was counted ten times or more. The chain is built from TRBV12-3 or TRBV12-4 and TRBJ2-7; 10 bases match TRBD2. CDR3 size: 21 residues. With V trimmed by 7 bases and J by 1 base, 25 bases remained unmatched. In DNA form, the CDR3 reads TGTGCCAGCACTACCGGGACACCTTCGAAGCGGGAGGGCCCGGGATCCTACGAGCAGTACTTC. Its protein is CASTTGTPSKREGPGSYEQYF.

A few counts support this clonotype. The CDR3 nucleotides are TGTGCCAGCAACAGGGCATCCCAAGAGACCCAGTACTTC. It is translated as CASNRASQETQYF. The V call is TRBV18, the J call TRBJ2-5; TRBD1 is a possible D gene (6 bases). This CDR3 has 13 residues. V was cut by 8 bases and J by 1 base, with 11 bases left in between. Germline loops: CDR1 KGHSH, CDR2 LQKENI.

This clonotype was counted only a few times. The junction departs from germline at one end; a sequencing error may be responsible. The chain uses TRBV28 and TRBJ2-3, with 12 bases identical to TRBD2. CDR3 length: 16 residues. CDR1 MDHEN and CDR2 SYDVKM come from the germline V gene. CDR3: CATSPPPSGRADTQYF. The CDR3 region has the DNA TGTGCCACCAGTCCCCCCCCTAGCGGGAGGGCGGATACGCAGTATTTT. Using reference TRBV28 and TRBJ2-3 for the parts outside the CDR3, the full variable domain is DVKVTQSSRYLVKRTGEKVFLECVQDMDHENMFWYRQDPGLGLRLIYFSYDVKMKEKGDIPEGYSVSREKKERFSLILESASTNQTSMYLCATSPPPSGRADTQYFGPGTRLTVL.

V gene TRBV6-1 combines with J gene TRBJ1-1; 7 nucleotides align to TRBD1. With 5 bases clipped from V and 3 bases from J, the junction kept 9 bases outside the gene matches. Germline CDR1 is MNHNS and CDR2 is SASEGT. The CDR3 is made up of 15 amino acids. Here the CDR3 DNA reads TGTGCCAGCAGTCACAGGGGCGCTGGGGACACTGAAGCTTTCTTT. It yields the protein CASSHRGAGDTEAFF.

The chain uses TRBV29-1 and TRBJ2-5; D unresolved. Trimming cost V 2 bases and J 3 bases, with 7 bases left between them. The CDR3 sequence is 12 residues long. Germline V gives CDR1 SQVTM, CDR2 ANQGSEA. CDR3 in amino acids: CSVESREETQYF. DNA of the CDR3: TGCAGCGTTGAATCTAGGGAAGAGACCCAGTACTTC. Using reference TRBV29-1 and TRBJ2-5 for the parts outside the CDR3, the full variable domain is SAVISQKPSRDICQRGTSLTIQCQVDSQVTMMFWYRQQPGQSLTLIATANQGSEATYESGFVIDKFPISRPNLTFSTLTVSNMSPEDSSIYLCSVESREETQYFGPGTRLLVL.

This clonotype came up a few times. CDR3 protein: CASSLDRYRDQETQYF. CDR3 bases: TGTGCCAGCAGCTTAGATAGGTACAGGGACCAAGAGACCCAGTACTTC. The chain is built from TRBV11-1 and TRBJ2-5; weak D call: TRBD1 (6 bases). CDR3 size: 16 residues. Trimming removed 1 base from V and 0 bases from J, with 12 bases in between. CDR1 SGHAT and CDR2 FQDESV come from the germline V gene (reference sequence).